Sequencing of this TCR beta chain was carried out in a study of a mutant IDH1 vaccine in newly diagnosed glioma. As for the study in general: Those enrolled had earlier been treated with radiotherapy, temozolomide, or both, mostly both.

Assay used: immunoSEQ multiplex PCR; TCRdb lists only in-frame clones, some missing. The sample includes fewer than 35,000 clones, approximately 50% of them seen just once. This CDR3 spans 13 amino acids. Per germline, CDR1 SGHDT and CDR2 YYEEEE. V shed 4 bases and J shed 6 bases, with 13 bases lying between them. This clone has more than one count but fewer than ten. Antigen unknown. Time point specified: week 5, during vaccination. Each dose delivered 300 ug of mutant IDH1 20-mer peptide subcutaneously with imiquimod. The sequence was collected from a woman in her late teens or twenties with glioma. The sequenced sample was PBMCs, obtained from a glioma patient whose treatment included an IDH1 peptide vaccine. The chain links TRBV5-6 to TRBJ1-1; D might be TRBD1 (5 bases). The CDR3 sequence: CASSIPQGAEAFF. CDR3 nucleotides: TGTGCCAGCAGCATTCCTCAGGGTGCTGAAGCTTTCTTT.